Presented here are 6 T cell receptor beta chains from one specimen sequenced in a study of blood T cell repertoires in COVID-19. The assay was immunoSEQ multiplex PCR, and TCRdb's table has in-frame clones only and misses some. This table has roughly 410,000 clones, about nine tenths appearing once. The sample consisted of peripheral blood. These receptors came from a woman aged 35 to 49 with COVID-19, enrolled during active disease.

The rearrangement joins TRBV7-8 to TRBJ1-5; TRBD1 is a possible D gene (6 bases). Trimming pared 5 bases from V and 6 bases from J, leaving 17 bases between. The CDR3 covers 15 residues. Germline CDR1 SGHVS, CDR2 FQNEAQ. Here the CDR3 reads CASSIRTVAGQPQHF. CDR3 nucleotides: TGTGCCAGCAGCATCCGGACAGTGGCGGGTCAGCCCCAGCATTTT.

The CDR3 protein is CASSVSSHSNYGYTF. CDR3 bases: TGTGCCAGCAGCGTTAGCTCCCACTCTAACTATGGCTACACCTTC. The chain employs TRBV9 and TRBJ1-2; no clear D gene. The V end was cut by 2 bases, the J end by 0 bases, with 11 bases between. Germline V gene data show CDR1 as SGDLS and CDR2 as YYNGEE. The length of the CDR3 is 15 residues.

The chain joins TRBV7-2 to TRBJ1-5; no definite D call. Trimming took off 2 bases at V and 2 bases at J, with 7 bases between the two ends. CDR3 length equals 14 residues. The germline V gene encodes CDR1 SGHTA and CDR2 FQGNSA. CDR3 bases: TGTGCCAGCAGCTTAAAGGCGGGCAATCAGCCCCAGCATTTT. Its translation: CASSLKAGNQPQHF.

CDR3 sequence reads: CASSIQGASNQPQHF. For the CDR3, the DNA is TGTGCCAGTAGTATTCAGGGGGCGAGCAATCAGCCCCAGCATTTT. This sequence joins TRBV19 and TRBJ1-5; TRBD1 aligns across 8 bases. CDR3 length: 15 residues. Germline values: CDR1 LNHDA, CDR2 SQIVND (reference sequence). J gave up 1 base and V 3 bases, and 2 bases lay outside the gene matches. Filled out from reference TRBV19 and TRBJ1-5, the complete variable domain reads DGGITQSPKYLFRKEGQNVTLSCEQNLNHDAMYWYRQDPGQGLRLIYYSQIVNDFQKGDIAEGYSVSREKKESFPLTVTSAQKNPTAFYLCASSIQGASNQPQHFGDGTRLSIL.

V is TRBV18 and J is TRBJ1-6; no firm D call. With 4 bases removed from V and 5 bases from J, the gap between germline ends came to 9 bases. CDR1 and CDR2 from the germline V gene are KGHSH and LQKENI. The CDR3 extends over 14 amino acids. DNA of the CDR3: TGTGCCAGCTCACTGGACTGGAATAATTCACCCCTCCACTTT. It yields the protein CASSLDWNNSPLHF.

The chain combines TRBV15 with TRBJ2-1; TRBD2 matches at 15 bases. CDR1 and CDR2 (germline): LNHNV, YYDKDF (reference sequence). J gave up 11 bases and V 5 bases, and 7 bases lay outside the gene matches. The CDR3 runs to 15 residues. In nucleotides, the CDR3 is TGTGCCACCAGCGTAGGACTAGCGGGGGGGCCCCAGCAGTTCTTC. Translation gives CATSVGLAGGPQQFF. Using reference TRBV15 and TRBJ2-1 for the parts outside the CDR3, the full variable domain is DAMVIQNPRYQVTQFGKPVTLSCSQTLNHNVMYWYQQKSSQAPKLLFHYYDKDFNNEADTPDNFQSRRPNTSFCFLDIRSPGLGDTAMYLCATSVGLAGGPQQFFGPGTRLTVL.